This record concerns one TCR beta chain sequence. Plates contained around 200,000 CFSE-labeled responder cells and around 200,000 irradiated, violet-dye-labeled stimulator cells. V dropped 11 bases and J dropped 4 bases, with 17 bases sitting between them. Germline lookup yields CDR1 ENHRY and CDR2 SYGVKD. The CDR3 is made up of 13 amino acids. Only in-frame clones appear in the TCRdb table, and some are missing; sequencing was by immunoSEQ multiplex PCR. The table lists 15,000 to 20,000 clones, roughly a third of them singletons, with 1.5% to 2% in the top ten. These data are taken from a study of graft-versus-host responses after intestinal transplantation. Study-level background: Every recipient underwent anti-thymocyte globulin induction, then tacrolimus and steroids for 2 to 3 years.

Study results and limitations: Peak circulating GvH clone levels tracked with early post-transplant HvG declines.

This chain uses TRBV10-3 with TRBJ1-2, with TRBD1 as a possible D gene (5 bases). The sequence was collected from a human patient who was an organ donor for intestinal transplantation. The material sequenced was alloreactive CD4+ T cells from a mixed lymphocyte reaction culture, taken before transplantation. The subset denotes: CFSE-low proliferating T cells sorted from roughly six-day pre-transplant mixed lymphocyte reaction (GvH or HvG direction). Here the CDR3 reads CASTGRGLYGYTF. The CDR3 DNA is TGTGCCTCCACTGGGCGGGGCCTCTATGGCTACACCTTC.